This T cell receptor (beta chain) appears in the sequencing data of a study of Graves' ophthalmopathy and Graves' hyperthyroidism. Amplified TCR beta CDR3 regions were obtained using RNA transcripts as template. Investigators did first-round RT-PCR with HTBI primers, then second-round multiplex PCR. TCRdb reanalysed the multiplex PCR reads using MiXCR and keeps one entry per CDR3 protein. The sample records 500,000 to 800,000 distinct CDR3 sequences, about two fifths being singletons. CDR3 size: 13 residues. Germline values: CDR1 SQVTM, CDR2 ANQGSEA. Each diagnosis was determined on the basis of clinical symptoms, serum thyroxine, TRAb, thyroid ultrasound and orbital computed tomography.

The sequence came from an adult man with Graves' ophthalmopathy. Material: peripheral blood. The genes are TRBV29-1 and TRBJ2-1; D perhaps matches TRBD1 (6 bases). CDR3 amino acids: CSLTGSSYNEQFF. The CDR3 DNA sequence: TGCAGTTTAACAGGGAGCTCCTACAATGAGCAGTTCTTC.